The clone carrying this T cell receptor beta chain was observed once. V gave up 0 bases and J gave up 4 bases, with 14 bases separating them. The CDR3 consists of 15 residues. The germline V gene encodes CDR1 SGHDT and CDR2 YYEEEE. This specimen comes from a study of OX40 agonist ivuxolimab in advanced cancers. Only in-frame clones appear in the TCRdb table, and some are missing; sequencing was by immunoSEQ multiplex PCR. The sample holds 10,000 to 15,000 clones, approximately 76% seen once. This receptor was identified in an adult with an advanced solid tumor such as melanoma, head and neck, liver or kidney cancer. The genes are TRBV5-6 and TRBJ2-7; D is perhaps TRBD2 (5 bases). Sequenced material: CD4+ or CD8+ T cells sorted from blood, taken in a trial of the OX40 agonist ivuxolimab. The CDR3 nucleotides read TGTGCCAGCAGCTTGGCGGAGGTTCCCATATACGAGCAGTACTTC. It specifies CASSLAEVPIYEQYF.